This record covers a single T cell receptor beta chain. Its antigen is unidentified. This sample stems from a study of cytomegalovirus exposure and HLA in healthy donors. The method was immunoSEQ multiplex PCR; TCRdb's version includes in-frame clones alone and lacks a portion of them. This table has approximately 240,000 clones, 90% to 95% appearing once. This CDR3 spans 14 amino acids. Between the trimmed V and J ends, which lost 1 base and 7 bases, there was a span of 13 bases. Germline V gene data show CDR1 as MGHDK and CDR2 as SYGVNS. Study outcomes and limitations: Over 150 TCR beta chains were listed as cytomegalovirus-associated.

The V call is TRBV25-1, the J call TRBJ1-2, with TRBD1 as a possible D gene (6 bases). This receptor was obtained from a woman under 30 in good health and CMV-seronegative. The sequencing input was PBMCs. CDR3: CASSESTGRTGYTF. The CDR3 nucleotides read TGTGCCAGCAGTGAATCAACAGGGCGTACTGGCTACACCTTC.